This T cell receptor beta chain originates from a study of cytomegalovirus exposure and HLA in healthy donors. On the study more broadly: Unique TCRs numbering around 85 million, obtained from HLA-typed donors, made up an early data release. Broader study findings: Cytomegalovirus status was reportedly diagnosed by the classifier with high specificity and sensitivity. A prior analysis recorded that most TCR beta V segments were productive about 87% or about 30% of the time.

Comments on this clone: Antigen: not known.

This PCR relied on a set of 60 Vbeta primers and 13 Jbeta primers. Clones were sequenced by immunoSEQ multiplex PCR, and TCRdb holds only the in-frame ones, with some missing. Of 200,000 or so clones in the sample, around 80% were seen once. Per germline, CDR1 ENHRY and CDR2 SYGVKD. This CDR3 region has 15 residues. The V end was cut by 0 bases, the J end by 2 bases, with 7 bases between. Each donor's status was that of a healthy bone marrow donor. This chain connects TRBV10-3 to TRBJ1-4; D is undetermined. The receptor's source is a man younger than 40 in good health and CMV-seronegative. Sample: PBMCs. Written as DNA, the CDR3 is TGTGCCATCAGTGAGTCAATAGCTACTAATGAAAAACTGTTTTTT. Translating it yields CAISESIATNEKLFF.